One T cell receptor beta chain is described in this entry. This record comes from a study of glioma-infiltrating T cells after dendritic cell vaccination. Background on the study: Samples are from glioblastoma patients in Phase I and II dendritic cell vaccine trials.

V trimming: 5 bases; J trimming: 7 bases; junction bases outside the gene matches: 4. CDR1 is SNHLY, CDR2 FYNNEI, per germline. The CDR3 is 13 amino acids. Profiling relied on immunoSEQ multiplex PCR, and the TCRdb table lists in-frame clones only, not all of them. Among tens of thousands of clones, more than 70% were seen once, and the ten largest hold 2.5% to 3.5%. The V gene is TRBV2, the J gene TRBJ2-7; 11 nucleotides line up with TRBD1. Here the sequenced sample was blood, taken before dendritic cell vaccination. This TCR was sampled from a human donor with glioblastoma. This CDR3 reads CASSLGQGGEQYF. The CDR3 nucleotides read TGTGCCAGCAGTCTGGGACAGGGGGGGGAGCAGTACTTC.